This TCR beta chain was found in a study of neurological immune-mediated disorders. CDR1 and CDR2 (germline): MGHRA, YSYEKL. The CDR3 runs to 19 residues. The V end lost 4 bases, the J end lost 0 bases, and 25 bases lay between the germline ends. The team produced cDNA through 5'RACE using 10-nucleotide random UMIs. TCRdb processed the 5' RACE reads anew with MiXCR; each CDR3 protein has one entry. Here the sample spans about 59,000 distinct CDR3 sequences, 12% being singletons. This clonotype was seen repeatedly, ten times or more. The sequenced sample was PBMCs. This chain links TRBV4-1 with TRBJ2-7; D possibly corresponds to TRBD2 (6 bases). This TCR came from a woman aged 60-75 years with HTLV-1-associated myelopathy (HAM/TSP). The CDR3 loop is CASSRSGPRAAGSSYEQYF. The CDR3 DNA follows: TGCGCCAGCAGCCGAAGCGGGCCTCGAGCCGCCGGCAGCTCCTACGAGCAGTACTTC.